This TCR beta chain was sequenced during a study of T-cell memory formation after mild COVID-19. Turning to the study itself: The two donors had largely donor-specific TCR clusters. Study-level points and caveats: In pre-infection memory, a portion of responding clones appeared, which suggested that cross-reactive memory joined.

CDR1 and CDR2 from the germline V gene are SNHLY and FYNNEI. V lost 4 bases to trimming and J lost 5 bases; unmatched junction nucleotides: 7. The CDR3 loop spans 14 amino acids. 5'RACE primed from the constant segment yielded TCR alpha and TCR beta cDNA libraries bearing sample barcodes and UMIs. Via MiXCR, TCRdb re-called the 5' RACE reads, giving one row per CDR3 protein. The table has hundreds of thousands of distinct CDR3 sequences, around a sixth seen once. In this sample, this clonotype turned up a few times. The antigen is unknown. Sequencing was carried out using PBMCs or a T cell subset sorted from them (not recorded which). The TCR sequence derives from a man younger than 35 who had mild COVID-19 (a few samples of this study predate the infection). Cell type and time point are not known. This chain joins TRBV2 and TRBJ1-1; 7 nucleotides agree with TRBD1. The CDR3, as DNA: TGTGCCAGCAGTGGGTCAGGGGGAGGTACTGAAGCTTTCTTT. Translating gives CASSGSGGGTEAFF.